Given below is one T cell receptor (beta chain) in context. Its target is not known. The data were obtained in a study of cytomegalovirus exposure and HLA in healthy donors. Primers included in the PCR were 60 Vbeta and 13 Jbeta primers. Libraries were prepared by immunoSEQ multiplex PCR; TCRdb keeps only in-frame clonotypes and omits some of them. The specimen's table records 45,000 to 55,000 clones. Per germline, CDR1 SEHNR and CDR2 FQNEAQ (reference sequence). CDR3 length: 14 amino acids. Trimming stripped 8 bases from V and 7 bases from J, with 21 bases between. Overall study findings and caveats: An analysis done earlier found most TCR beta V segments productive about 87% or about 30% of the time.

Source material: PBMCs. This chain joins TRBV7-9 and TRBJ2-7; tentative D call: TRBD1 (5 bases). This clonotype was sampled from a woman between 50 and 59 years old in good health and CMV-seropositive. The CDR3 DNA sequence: TGTGCCAGCCAAGCGTTCGCCGCGACAGTGGAGCAGTACTTC. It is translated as CASQAFAATVEQYF.